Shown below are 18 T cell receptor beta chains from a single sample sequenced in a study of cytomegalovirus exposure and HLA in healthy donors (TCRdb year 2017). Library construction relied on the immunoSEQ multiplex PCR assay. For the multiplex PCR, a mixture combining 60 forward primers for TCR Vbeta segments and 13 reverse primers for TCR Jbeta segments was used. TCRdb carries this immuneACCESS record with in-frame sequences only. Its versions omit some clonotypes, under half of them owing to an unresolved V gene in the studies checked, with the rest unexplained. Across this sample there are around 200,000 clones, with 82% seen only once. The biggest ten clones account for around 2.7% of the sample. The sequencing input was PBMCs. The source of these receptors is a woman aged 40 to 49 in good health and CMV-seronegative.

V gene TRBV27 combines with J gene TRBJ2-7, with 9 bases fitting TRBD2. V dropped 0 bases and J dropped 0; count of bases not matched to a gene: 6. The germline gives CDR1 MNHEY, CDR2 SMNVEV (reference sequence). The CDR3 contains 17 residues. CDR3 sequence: CASSLSGLAPRSYEQYF. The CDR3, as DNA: TGTGCCAGCAGTTTATCCGGACTAGCGCCCCGCTCCTACGAGCAGTACTTC.

The CDR3 sequence: CASSTYGGGNQPQHF. CDR3 DNA: TGTGCCAGTAGTACCTACGGGGGGGGGAATCAGCCCCAGCATTTT. The rearrangement joins TRBV19 to TRBJ1-5; weak D call: TRBD1 (5 bases). Germline assignment: CDR1 LNHDA and CDR2 SQIVND (reference sequence). This CDR3 region has 15 residues. The V gene lost 4 bases and the J gene lost 4 bases, with 14 bases spanning the gap. Full variable domain (rest looked up from reference TRBV19 and TRBJ1-5): DGGITQSPKYLFRKEGQNVTLSCEQNLNHDAMYWYRQDPGQGLRLIYYSQIVNDFQKGDIAEGYSVSREKKESFPLTVTSAQKNPTAFYLCASSTYGGGNQPQHFGDGTRLSIL.

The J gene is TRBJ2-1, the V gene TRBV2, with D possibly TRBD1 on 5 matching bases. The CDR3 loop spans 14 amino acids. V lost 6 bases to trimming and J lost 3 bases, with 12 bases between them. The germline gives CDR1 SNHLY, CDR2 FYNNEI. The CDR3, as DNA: TGTGCCAGCAGGGATTTTGACAGCTACAATGAGCAGTTCTTC. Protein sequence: CASRDFDSYNEQFF.

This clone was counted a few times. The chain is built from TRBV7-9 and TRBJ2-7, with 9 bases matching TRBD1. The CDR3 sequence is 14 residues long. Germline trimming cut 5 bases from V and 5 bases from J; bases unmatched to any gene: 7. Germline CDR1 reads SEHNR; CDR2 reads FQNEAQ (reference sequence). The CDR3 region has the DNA TGTGCCAGCAGCCTGGGACAGGGTTGGCACGAGCAGTACTTC. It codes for CASSLGQGWHEQYF. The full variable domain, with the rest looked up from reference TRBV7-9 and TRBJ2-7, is DTGVSQNPRHKITKRGQNVTFRCDPISEHNRLYWYRQTLGQGPEFLTYFQNEAQLEKSRLLSDRFSAERPKGSFSTLEIQRTEQGDSAMYLCASSLGQGWHEQYFGPGTRLTVT.

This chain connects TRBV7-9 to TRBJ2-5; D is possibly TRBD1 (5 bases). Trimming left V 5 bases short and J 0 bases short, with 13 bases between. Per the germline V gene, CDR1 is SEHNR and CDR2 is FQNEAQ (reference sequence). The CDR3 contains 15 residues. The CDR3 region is CASSPRTTYQETQYF. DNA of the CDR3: TGTGCCAGCAGCCCCCGGACAACGTACCAAGAGACCCAGTACTTC. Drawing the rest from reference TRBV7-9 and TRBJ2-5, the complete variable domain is DTGVSQNPRHKITKRGQNVTFRCDPISEHNRLYWYRQTLGQGPEFLTYFQNEAQLEKSRLLSDRFSAERPKGSFSTLEIQRTEQGDSAMYLCASSPRTTYQETQYFGPGTRLLVL.

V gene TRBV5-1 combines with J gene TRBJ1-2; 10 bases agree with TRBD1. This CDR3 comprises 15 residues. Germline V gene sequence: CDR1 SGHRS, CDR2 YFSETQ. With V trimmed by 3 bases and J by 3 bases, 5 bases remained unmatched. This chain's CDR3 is CASSSGQGSYYGYTF. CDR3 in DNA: TGCGCCAGCAGCTCGGGACAGGGGTCCTACTATGGCTACACCTTC.

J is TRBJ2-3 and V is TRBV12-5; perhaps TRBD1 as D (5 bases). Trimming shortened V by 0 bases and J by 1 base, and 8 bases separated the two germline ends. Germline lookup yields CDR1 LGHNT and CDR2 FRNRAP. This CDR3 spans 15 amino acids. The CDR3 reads CASGLVPGRTDTQYF. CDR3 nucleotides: TGTGCTAGTGGTTTGGTACCAGGGCGCACAGATACGCAGTATTTT.

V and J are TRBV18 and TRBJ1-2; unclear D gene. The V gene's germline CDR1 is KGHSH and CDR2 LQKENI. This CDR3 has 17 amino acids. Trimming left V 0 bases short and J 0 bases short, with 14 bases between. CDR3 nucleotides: TGTGCCAGCTCACCACCGGGGAGCCAAAGTCCTAACTATGGCTACACCTTC. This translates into CASSPPGSQSPNYGYTF.

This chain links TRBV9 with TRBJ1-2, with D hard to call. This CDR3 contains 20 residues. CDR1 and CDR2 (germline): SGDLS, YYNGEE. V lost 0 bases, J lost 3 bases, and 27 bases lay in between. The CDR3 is CASSVAGNYGYFPLDYGYTF. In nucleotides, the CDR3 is TGTGCCAGCAGCGTAGCTGGAAACTATGGCTACTTTCCCCTAGACTATGGCTACACCTTC.

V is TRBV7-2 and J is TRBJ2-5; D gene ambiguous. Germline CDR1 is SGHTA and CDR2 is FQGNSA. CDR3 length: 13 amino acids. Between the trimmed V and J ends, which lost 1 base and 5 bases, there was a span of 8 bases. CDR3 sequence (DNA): TGTGCCAGCAGCTTAGGGCAATCGGAGACCCAGTACTTC. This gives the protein CASSLGQSETQYF.

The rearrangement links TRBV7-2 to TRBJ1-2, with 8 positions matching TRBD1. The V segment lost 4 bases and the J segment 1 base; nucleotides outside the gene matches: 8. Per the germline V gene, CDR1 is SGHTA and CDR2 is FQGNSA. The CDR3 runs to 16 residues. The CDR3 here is CASSSRMGQDNYGYTF. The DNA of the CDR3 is TGTGCCAGCAGCTCTAGAATGGGACAGGATAACTATGGCTACACCTTC.

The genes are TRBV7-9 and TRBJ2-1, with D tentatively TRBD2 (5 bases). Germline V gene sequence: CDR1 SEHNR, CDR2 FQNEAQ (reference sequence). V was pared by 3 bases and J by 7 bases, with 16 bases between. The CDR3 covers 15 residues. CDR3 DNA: TGTGCCAGCAGCTTCGAGGGCCTCGGTCCGAATGAGCAGTTCTTC. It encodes CASSFEGLGPNEQFF.

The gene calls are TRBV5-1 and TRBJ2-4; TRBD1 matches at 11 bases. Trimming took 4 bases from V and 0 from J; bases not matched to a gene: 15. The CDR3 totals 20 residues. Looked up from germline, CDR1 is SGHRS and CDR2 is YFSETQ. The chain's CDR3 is CASSLTRTGGNRIAKNIQYF. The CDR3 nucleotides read TGCGCCAGCAGCCTCACGCGGACAGGGGGCAATCGGATAGCCAAAAACATTCAGTACTTC.

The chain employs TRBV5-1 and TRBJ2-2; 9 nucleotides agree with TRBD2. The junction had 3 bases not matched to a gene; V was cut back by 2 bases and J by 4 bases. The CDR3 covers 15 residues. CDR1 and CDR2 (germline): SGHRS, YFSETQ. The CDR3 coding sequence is TGCGCCAGCAGCTTAGGAGCGGGAGGCACCGGGGAGCTGTTTTTT. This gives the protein CASSLGAGGTGELFF.

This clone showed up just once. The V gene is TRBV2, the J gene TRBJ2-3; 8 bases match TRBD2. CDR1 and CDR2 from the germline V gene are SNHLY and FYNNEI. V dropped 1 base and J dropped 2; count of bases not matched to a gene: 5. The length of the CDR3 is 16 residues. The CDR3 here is CASSEGTSSTTDTQYF. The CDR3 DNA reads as TGTGCCAGCAGTGAAGGGACTAGCAGTACCACAGATACGCAGTATTTT. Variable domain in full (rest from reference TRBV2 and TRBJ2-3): EPEVTQTPSHQVTQMGQEVILRCVPISNHLYFYWYRQILGQKVEFLVSFYNNEISEKSEIFDDQFSVERPDGSNFTLKIRSTKLEDSAMYFCASSEGTSSTTDTQYFGPGTRLTVL.

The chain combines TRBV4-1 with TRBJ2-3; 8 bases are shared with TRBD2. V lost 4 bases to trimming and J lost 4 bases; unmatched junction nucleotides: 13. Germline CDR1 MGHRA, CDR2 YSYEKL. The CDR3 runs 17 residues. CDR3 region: CASSPTYGTRFADTQYF. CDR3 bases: TGCGCCAGCAGCCCCACTTACGGGACTAGGTTTGCAGATACGCAGTATTTT.

CDR3 loop: CASSVQGNYGYTF. Here the CDR3 DNA reads TGTGCCAGCAGCGTACAGGGGAACTATGGCTACACCTTC. The chain carries TRBV9 and TRBJ1-2, with D perhaps TRBD1 (6 bases). Germline CDR1 reads SGDLS; CDR2 reads YYNGEE. V lost 1 base and J 2 bases, leaving 6 bases between the germline ends. This CDR3 region has 13 residues.

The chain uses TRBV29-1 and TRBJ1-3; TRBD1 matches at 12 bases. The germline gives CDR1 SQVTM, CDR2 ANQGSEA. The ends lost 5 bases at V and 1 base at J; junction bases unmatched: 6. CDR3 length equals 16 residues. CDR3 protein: CSVRPGQGASGNTIYF. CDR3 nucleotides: TGCAGCGTTCGCCCGGGACAGGGGGCATCTGGAAACACCATATATTTT.